A selection of T cell receptor beta chains follows, all from one sample in a study of cytomegalovirus exposure and HLA in healthy donors. The data were produced by immunoSEQ multiplex PCR, yet TCRdb's version contains in-frame clones alone and is incomplete. This repertoire shows more than 200,000 clones, about four fifths found once; its top ten account for approximately 6.5%. The specimen sequenced was PBMCs. The source of these receptors is a man between 40 and 49 years old in good health and CMV-seropositive. Each CDR3 is given with its conserved first and last residue. The D gene is left open where the match is weak. Size is stated for part of the rows, as once, few or many counts, or as a class when the clone is expanded.

v_call,d_call,clone_size,j_call,cdr3_aa,cdr3_nt
TRBV30,NA,few,TRBJ2-1,CAWRRGGLGNEQFF,TGTGCCTGGAGAAGGGGGGGGCTAGGGAATGAGCAGTTCTTC
TRBV27,NA,NA,TRBJ2-3,CASSWFGGKGSDTQYF,TGTGCCAGCAGTTGGTTCGGCGGGAAGGGCTCAGATACGCAGTATTTT
TRBV6-1,NA,NA,TRBJ2-3,CASSETSPDTQYF,TGTGCCAGCAGTGAAACTAGTCCAGATACGCAGTATTTT
TRBV11-2,NA,few,TRBJ2-2,CASRGLTDRSGELFF,TGTGCCAGCAGGGGTTTAACCGACAGGTCAGGGGAGCTGTTTTTT
TRBV2,NA,NA,TRBJ1-1,CASSRNTGGRTEAFF,TGTGCCAGCTCAAGAAATACGGGGGGGCGAACTGAAGCTTTCTTT
TRBV29-1,TRBD1,few,TRBJ1-2,CSVEDRDYGYTF,TGCAGCGTCGAGGACAGGGACTATGGCTACACCTTC
TRBV10-2,TRBD1,NA,TRBJ1-1,CASSEPGTGAAVVAFF,TGCGCCAGCAGTGAGCCGGGGACAGGGGCAGCCGTTGTAGCTTTCTTT
TRBV9,TRBD1,NA,TRBJ2-5,CASSTRQGYLQETQYF,TGTGCCAGCAGCACCCGACAGGGTTACTTGCAAGAGACCCAGTACTTC
TRBV6-6,TRBD2,NA,TRBJ2-1,CASQRELYNEQFF,TGTGCCTCCCAGCGGGAGTTGTACAATGAGCAGTTCTTC
TRBV18,TRBD1,once,TRBJ1-5,CASSPGQGGQPQHF,TGTGCCAGCTCGCCAGGACAGGGCGGTCAGCCCCAGCATTTT
TRBV7-6,NA,few,TRBJ2-2,CASSLRTGPNTGELFF,TGTGCCAGCAGCTTAAGGACTGGGCCGAACACCGGGGAGCTGTTTTTT
TRBV30,TRBD1,once,TRBJ1-5,CAWGQGHNQPQHF,TGTGCCTGGGGACAGGGGCACAATCAGCCCCAGCATTTT
TRBV7-9,TRBD2,once,TRBJ2-1,CASSPRLAGGSEQFF,TGTGCCAGCAGCCCCCGACTAGCGGGAGGTAGTGAGCAGTTCTTC
TRBV30,NA,once,TRBJ2-4,CAWRGGELAKNIQYF,TGTGCCTGGCGAGGGGGGGAATTAGCCAAAAACATTCAGTACTTC